This section outlines one T cell receptor (beta chain) sequence together with its context. Its antigen remains unidentified. Because it lacks the conserved phenylalanine or tryptophan at the end, this CDR3 is likely a read error. Among the donors, all were healthy bone marrow donors. The CDR3 contains 14 residues. V lost 1 base to trimming and J lost 5 bases; unmatched junction nucleotides: 2. The germline V gene has CDR1 SGHVS and CDR2 FNYEAQ. These data are taken from a study of cytomegalovirus exposure and HLA in healthy donors. PCR used 60 Vbeta primers and 13 Jbeta primers. Data came from immunoSEQ multiplex PCR; TCRdb stores just in-frame clones and leaves some out. The profile shows 80,000 or so clones, about 80% of them singletons. The study, taken as a whole, reports: TCR sequences were mostly rare, though some public TCRs occurred in many donors. Most of the TCR beta V segments (in an earlier analysis) were productive either about 87% or about 30% of the time. More than 15,000 TCR beta sequences were associated with HLA alleles at 0.05 false discovery rate in a later analysis.

The sequence came from a woman between 35 and 50 years old in good health and CMV-seronegative. The rearrangement links TRBV7-6 to TRBJ2-7; 10 nucleotides line up with TRBD2. Sequenced input: PBMCs. The CDR3 bases are TGTGCCAGCAGCTTAGTACTAGCGGGGAACGAGCAGTACCTC. This encodes CASSLVLAGNEQYL.